These T cell receptor beta chains were read from a single sample in a study of cytomegalovirus exposure and HLA in healthy donors. Clones were read by immunoSEQ multiplex PCR, and TCRdb kept only the in-frame ones, dropping some. Found here are 130,000 to 150,000 clones; the top ten clones hold approximately 1%. The specimen sequenced was PBMCs. Every receptor here comes from a male donor in good health and CMV-seronegative. The CDR3 runs from the conserved cysteine through the conserved F or W. D genes are given only for firm matches.

j_call	d_call	v_call	cdr3_aa	cdr3_nt
TRBJ2-2	-	TRBV9	CASSVEGAGELFF	TGTGCCAGCAGCGTAGAGGGGGCCGGGGAGCTGTTTTTT
TRBJ1-2	-	TRBV6-5	CASSYLTGKGDYGYTF	TGTGCCAGCAGTTATCTGACTGGGAAGGGAGACTATGGCTACACCTTC
TRBJ2-1	TRBD2	TRBV18	CASSVGLAGNEQFF	TGTGCCAGCTCCGTCGGACTAGCGGGGAATGAGCAGTTCTTC
TRBJ2-3	TRBD2	TRBV4-3	CASSQVAGGEGKDTQYF	TGCGCCAGCAGCCAGGTAGCGGGGGGAGAAGGAAAAGATACGCAGTATTTT
TRBJ1-5	-	TRBV5-5	CASSLGPTAGQPQHF	TGTGCCAGCAGCCTGGGGCCGACTGCGGGTCAGCCCCAGCATTTT
TRBJ1-5	TRBD1	TRBV19	CASSPAPWTGVNQPQHF	TGTGCCAGTAGTCCCGCGCCCTGGACAGGGGTGAATCAGCCCCAGCATTTT
TRBJ1-2	-	TRBV18	CASSPPNMGARGYTF	TGTGCCAGCTCACCACCCAACATGGGGGCGCGTGGCTACACCTTC
TRBJ1-1	-	TRBV28	CASRSHRNTEAFF	TGTGCCAGCAGATCACATCGGAACACTGAAGCTTTCTTT
TRBJ2-3	TRBD2	TRBV7-9	CASSSGLAGKTDTQYF	TGTGCCAGCAGCTCAGGACTAGCGGGGAAGACAGATACGCAGTATTTT
TRBJ2-2	-	TRBV30	CAWTRWGRDTGELFF	TGTGCCTGGACCAGGTGGGGGCGGGACACCGGGGAGCTGTTTTTT
TRBJ2-2	TRBD2	TRBV9	CASSVTSGGVGELFF	TGTGCCAGCAGCGTAACTAGCGGGGGGGTCGGGGAGCTGTTTTTT
TRBJ1-2	-	TRBV30	CAWSGPRAYGYTF	TGTGCCTGGAGTGGACCCAGGGCCTATGGCTACACCTTC
TRBJ2-2	-	TRBV30	CAWTPGTAAGELFF	TGTGCCTGGACCCCCGGGACTGCCGCCGGGGAGCTGTTTTTT
TRBJ2-2	TRBD2	TRBV19	CASRESGTGGELFF	TGTGCCAGTAGGGAGAGCGGGACGGGCGGGGAGCTGTTTTTT